This T cell receptor beta chain appears in the sequencing data of a study of cytomegalovirus exposure and HLA in healthy donors. Regarding the study as a whole: A link between a missense DCLRE1C variant and TCR beta V- and J-gene trimming emerged from a later analysis. Researchers reportedly found TCR beta sequences accurately predicted most subjects' HLA-A and HLA-B alleles. Productive status was seen about 87% or about 30% of the time for most TCR beta V segments in an earlier analysis.

On this clone: Antigen: not known.

The PCR was carried out with 60 Vbeta primers and 13 Jbeta primers. Measured with immunoSEQ multiplex PCR; TCRdb has only the in-frame clones, and not every one. The sample lists 120,000 or so clones; 81% were seen once. CDR1 is SGDLS and CDR2 is YYNGEE in the germline V gene. The CDR3 contains 16 residues. V was clipped by 0 bases and J by 0 bases; unmatched bases: 3. The sample taken for sequencing was PBMCs. The sequence was collected from a man younger than 35 in good health and CMV-seronegative. The gene calls are TRBV9 and TRBJ1-3; 7 nucleotides agree with TRBD1. The CDR3 region has the DNA TGTGCCAGCAGCGTAGGACAGGGCATCTCTGGAAACACCATATATTTT. Amino acid sequence: CASSVGQGISGNTIYF.